This TCR beta chain was recorded in a study of blood T cell repertoires in COVID-19 (dated by TCRdb to the early 2020s). Some background on the complete study: Samples covering the acute and convalescent phases of COVID-19 were provided by collaborators in the United States, Italy and Spain. A freely available public database, intended as a resource for researchers studying the immune response to SARS-CoV-2, is where the repertoires were released. Deeply sampled blood TCRbeta repertoires from subjects exposed to, actively infected with, or recovered from COVID-19 were included in the dataset. Sample metadata almost always included a de-identified subject ID, COVID-19 status, age in years and sex. The samples were drawn from the first 160 participants of the ongoing ImmuneRACE study and from 1,254 subjects provided by 6 global collaborators. The prospective study material was composed of cDNA or gDNA derived from T cells, B-cell-depleted T cells, or PBMCs. Where HLA class I and class II types were available, the types were taken from metadata supplied by the sample provider, not from assay-based typing. General study outcomes and caveats: The amount of clinical and demographic metadata varied by source and participant and was provided uncurated.

Each collaborating institution followed its own protocols to collect whole blood in K2EDTA tubes. For TCRbeta analysis, collaborator samples were shipped as frozen whole blood, as isolated PBMCs, or as DNA extracted from either sample type. The immunoSEQ Assay, a bias-controlled multiplex PCR, was used to amplify TCRbeta CDR3 regions from genomic DNA. In the source study's methods: The number of nucleated cells in each sample was estimated by amplification of reference gene primers within the assay. To quantify the absolute abundance of each unique TCRbeta CDR3 rearrangement, sequence reads were collapsed and filtered. For each sample, productive Simpson clonality was calculated by taking the square root of Simpson's diversity index across productive rearrangements. Sourced from immuneACCESS, this table was stored by TCRdb with only in-frame sequences that have V and J called. A share of the clones is absent; for the studies checked, an unresolved V gene accounts for under half, and the remainder has no known explanation. Clone size and V and J calls were adopted from that table, with D and trimming inferred from the DNA. This sample gives 110,000 to 150,000 clones in total; around 84% of them show up just once. 5% of the sample lies in the top ten.

For this clone: Its binding antigen is unknown. Qualities for individual bases were not recorded, and no much larger clone is one base off.

CDR1 and CDR2 were assigned from the germline V gene as MNHEY and SVGEGT. The CDR3 sequence holds 16 residues, the cysteine and phenylalanine included. The only DNA kept is the CDR3, 48 bases in frame from the first base. The germline V end is reduced by 4 bases and the J end by 7 bases; junction bases left unmatched: 10. The receptor chain draws on TRBV6-2 or TRBV6-3 and TRBJ2-2, with 9 bases matching TRBD1. The sample was peripheral blood. The receptor comes from a woman between 45 and 60 years old with acute or convalescent COVID-19. The DNA is as follows: TGTGCCAGCAGTTCGACCGGGACAGGGTTGGTCGGGGAGCTGTTTTTT. This sequence encodes CASSSTGTGLVGELFF.